This T cell receptor (beta chain) was captured by sequencing in a study of cytomegalovirus exposure and HLA in healthy donors (dated by TCRdb to about 2017). Notes on the research overall: According to an earlier analysis of a few hundred of the donors, about 180 million T cells yielded roughly 100 million unique TCR beta sequences and 276 Gb of sequence data. About 310 gigabases of sequencing data and approximately 85 million unique TCR sequences were included in an early release covering about 700 HLA-typed donors. The genetic ancestry cluster associated with self-reported Caucasian donors included over 80% of the approximately 410 genotyped donors. The aim of the study was to test whether cataloging public T cell receptors could identify signatures of past pathogen exposure. Using immunosequencing, the study profiled T cell repertoires from 500 to 800 subjects and related those repertoires to cytomegalovirus serostatus. In addition to the first cohort of about 650 subjects, a separate validation cohort of around 110 different subjects was used. High-throughput TCR immunosequencing, statistical association of individual TCRs with disease status, and machine learning were combined to predict cytomegalovirus infection status. A later analysis re-examined previously published TCR beta repertoires from about 700 donors and added high-resolution HLA genotyping to investigate patterns of TCR occurrence. Rather than using new phenotypic data, the later analysis identified candidate immune exposures from TCR beta sequences and from how often those sequences occurred across donors. In an earlier analysis of a few hundred of the donors, high-throughput TCR beta sequencing was used to judge whether each TCR beta V gene segment behaved as functional or pseudogenic. Alongside the repertoire data, information on donor age, sex, ethnicity and CMV serostatus was compiled. A later genetic analysis used genome-wide SNP genotypes for about three fifths of the 666 donors, treating that subset as a discovery cohort. All discovery cohort repertoires had been generated on a single sequencing platform. HLA typing included class I and class II loci at four-digit resolution. The number of typed donors differed by locus: roughly 620-640 for A, B, C, DRB1 and DQB1; some 540 for DQA1; 606 for DPA1; and about 450 for DPB1. Because of strong linkage in the cohort, four or five DR-DQ haplotypes were treated as single units for association and clustering. Among about 400 genotyped donors of the cohort, an average of about 240,000 unique TCR beta nucleotide sequences was sequenced per donor, of which approximately 19% were non-productive.

In regard to this clone: Its target antigen remains unknown. Per-base quality was not reported, and no clone a single base away is much larger than it.

The cohort was made up of about 670 healthy bone marrow donors. At the time of sampling, every cohort member was nominally healthy, though immune exposures that went unrecorded were likely present. The donor was CMV seropositive and was included in the group of 250 to 350 seropositive cohort members. A peripheral blood sample was provided by each donor, and peripheral blood mononuclear cells were used for TCR beta sequencing. The Qiagen DNeasy Blood Extraction Kit was used to extract genomic DNA from the blood cell samples. V loses 0 bases, J loses 6 bases, and the germline ends lie 18 bases apart. Taken from the germline V gene (reference sequence), the CDR1 and CDR2 loops are GTSNPN and SVGIG. Reading from cysteine to phenylalanine, the CDR3 counts 15 amino acids. Solely the CDR3 DNA is kept, with 45 bases framed from the first base. General conclusions and limits of the study: CMV serostatus was the only immune exposure information available for the cohort. Compared with the 666-donor mean, donors in an Asian-associated ancestry cluster had fewer N-insertions in productive TCRs, according to a later genetic analysis. In the study, around 160 TCR beta chains were listed as associated with cytomegalovirus. Assigning TCR associations to individual alleles was difficult when HLA alleles, especially DR and DQ, strongly co-occurred. A cluster of highly shared sequence variants was judged likely to be a technical artifact of the sequencing pipeline. A later genetic analysis associated a missense DCLRE1C variant with V-gene and J-gene trimming of TCR beta chains, and an independent cohort replicated the association. The 87-base-pair reads could not distinguish some IMGT-functional V segments, including TRBV6-2 and TRBV6-3, so those segments were excluded. According to a later analysis, most CMV-associated TCR beta chains appeared to be HLA-restricted, and the HLA associations seemed to be driven largely by CMV exposure. Because counts were too low, 15 to 20 rarely observed V segments, including chromosome 9 orphons, were excluded from the earlier analysis of several hundred of the donors. In a later analysis, TCR association rates were found to vary across HLA loci, with the most associated TCRs seen for DRB1 alleles and the fewest for HLA-C alleles. In a later analysis, HLA-associated TCR beta chains were found to be more clonally expanded and to have lower generation probabilities than equally common non-associated chains. Specific HLA alleles were associated with 18,000 or so TCR beta sequences at a false discovery rate of 0.05 in a later analysis. HLA typing was unavailable for some donors at each locus, so association tests used only the typed subset. Cytomegalovirus status was reported to be diagnosed by the classifier with high specificity and sensitivity in both the original and validation cohorts. A further reported finding was that TCR beta sequences accurately predicted the HLA-A and HLA-B alleles for most subjects in the first cohort. Across donors, most TCR sequences were observed very rarely, whereas some public TCRs were present in many individuals. In vitro tests confirmed that three of the cytomegalovirus-associated TCR beta chains recognize cytomegalovirus antigens. The cohort was sequenced for TCR beta chains only, and without alpha or paired-chain data the features that could be detected were limited. In an earlier analysis of some 500 of the donors, most TCR beta V segments were observed in productive rearrangements about 90% or about 30% of the time, broadly matching IMGT annotations. Correlated functional status among segregating V segments might be attributable to linkage disequilibrium, but an unknown experimental factor could not be ruled out. The presence/absence analyses assumed that sequencing depth was roughly uniform across donors, and that assumption may not be true. According to a later analysis, parvovirus B19, influenza, CMV and Epstein-Barr virus appeared linked to several top co-occurrence clusters. The authors suggested that the approach could potentially be generalized to other disease states and immunological phenotypes.

The library was prepared using the immunoSEQ multiplex PCR assay. For the multiplex PCR, a mixture combining 60 forward primers for TCR Vbeta segments and 13 reverse primers for TCR Jbeta segments was used. The CDR3 region of rearranged TCR beta genes was amplified from genomic DNA with a multiplex PCR assay. The Illumina HiSeq System was used to sequence the amplified TCR beta libraries as 87-base-pair reads. The paper's processing steps were these. A later analysis tallied around 87 million unique TCR beta chains across the 666 repertoires, and some 10 million of those chains were shared by two or more donors. A nearest-neighbor algorithm error-corrected the raw reads and collapsed the reads into unique sequences, merging closely related sequences to remove PCR and sequencing errors. Alignment of CDR3 sequences to IMGT reference sequences was used to assign V, D and J gene segments. For a sequence to be retained, a match of at least six nucleotides was required to both a V gene segment and a J gene segment. A rearrangement counted as productive if the CDR3 had no stop codons and remained in frame with V and J, and every other rearrangement counted as non-productive. Following IMGT convention, CDR3 was defined as the stretch from the second conserved V-encoded cysteine up to the conserved J-encoded phenylalanine. In an earlier analysis of 550 to 650 of the donors, sequences lacking an unambiguous match to a single V gene segment were excluded. In an earlier analysis of 587 of the donors, V segments were called functional above 56.7% productive rearrangements and were called segregating when the between-donor standard deviation exceeded 5%. To diagnose cytomegalovirus status from the catalog of TCR beta chain sequences, a statistical classification framework was built. V and J gene assignment, in a later analysis, came from comparing TCR nucleotide sequences with IMGT/GENE-DB human TR gene sequences. Using the TCRdist pipeline, a later analysis assigned CDR3 sequences along with most-parsimonious VDJ recombination scenarios. A later analysis defined each TCR beta chain by its CDR3 amino acid sequence plus V-gene family, and excluded reads lacking a unique V-gene family. As a way to deal with suspected cross-contamination and a sequencing artifact, a later analysis dropped approximately 590 nucleotide sequences that were highly shared and had low generation probability. In a later analysis, a clonal expansion index for each public chain was calculated from normalized within-repertoire ranks of inferred template counts. In a later analysis, generation probabilities were computed using a VDJ recombination model fitted to out-of-frame rearrangements, and the results were checked against IGoR. Hypergeometric tests were used in a later analysis to score TCR-TCR, TCR-HLA and TCR-CMV co-occurrence, with a repertoire-size bias correction applied to the TCR pairs. A later analysis estimated false discovery rates by permuting HLA or CMV assignments 20 times. In a later analysis, co-occurring TCRs were grouped with DBSCAN, and TCRdist sequence similarity was added when clustering was performed within HLA-allele-positive subsets. Repertoires with fewer than 30,000 or more than 120,000 public chains, plus five repertoires with anomalous nucleotide sharing, were excluded from co-occurrence clustering. This immuneACCESS table, as held by TCRdb, lists in-frame sequences with V and J called but not all clones. Of the missing ones, under half trace to an unresolved V gene in checked studies; the others have no known cause. That table supplies the V and J calls and clone size; D and trimming were determined from the DNA. The sample data list roughly 110,000 clones, and 67% of these were observed just once. The ten largest clones add up to roughly 8.3% of the sample.

This receptor was obtained from a man between 18 and 29 years old in good health and CMV-seropositive. The sample consisted of PBMCs. The rearranged chain carries TRBV30 and TRBJ2-7, and perhaps TRBD2 as D gene, on 5 matching bases. The CDR3 protein sequence reads: CAWSVNNGDRGEQYF. Here is the DNA: TGTGCCTGGAGTGTAAATAACGGGGATCGGGGCGAGCAGTACTTC.